This entry lists 32 T cell receptor beta chains sequenced from one sample in a study of cytomegalovirus exposure and HLA in healthy donors. PCR involved 60 Vbeta and 13 Jbeta primers. Here immunoSEQ multiplex PCR was the method, and the copy in TCRdb shows in-frame clones only, minus some. This sample carries roughly 170,000 clones, under 80% of them seen once, and the ten largest clones take roughly 13%. Source material: PBMCs. The receptors originated from a woman aged 45 to 65 in good health and CMV-seropositive.

The CDR3 bases are TGTGCCAGCTTTGCAGGGCCTTTGGAAAAACTGTTTTTT. Residues: CASFAGPLEKLFF. This rearrangement joins TRBV2 to TRBJ1-4; D possibly corresponds to TRBD1 (5 bases). Germline V gene sequence: CDR1 SNHLY, CDR2 FYNNEI. The ends were cut back, 8 bases at V and 8 bases at J, with 15 bases in the middle. CDR3 size: 13 residues.

The chain links TRBV5-5 to TRBJ1-2, with TRBD1 matching 7 bases. Germline-derived CDR1 and CDR2 are SGHKS and YYEKEE (reference sequence). The CDR3 is 16 residues long. V dropped 0 bases and J dropped 7; count of bases not matched to a gene: 12. This chain's CDR3 is CASSLERPTGLSGYTF. In DNA, the CDR3 is TGTGCCAGCAGCTTGGAGCGACCGACAGGGCTGAGTGGCTACACCTTC. The variable domain in full, with the rest retrieved from reference TRBV5-5 and TRBJ1-2, is DAGVTQSPTHLIKTRGQQVTLRCSPISGHKSVSWYQQVLGQGPQFIFQYYEKEERGRGNFPDRFSARQFPNYSSELNVNALLLGDSALYLCASSLERPTGLSGYTFGSGTRLTVV.

As to this clone: Other DNA sequences from this sample encode an identical CDR3 as well. For the CDR3, the DNA is TGTGCCAGCAGTTATCAGGGGAACACTGAAGCTTTCTTT. Its translation: CASSYQGNTEAFF. The chain combines TRBV6-5 with TRBJ1-1, with D perhaps matching TRBD1 (5 bases). The CDR3 has 13 residues. Germline CDR1 MNHEY, CDR2 SVGAGI. Trimming took 3 bases from V and 1 from J, leaving 6 bases between them.

The chain links TRBV6-5 to TRBJ2-3; the match to TRBD1 covers 11 bases. After removal of 5 bases from V and 5 bases from J, the junction contained 6 bases not matched to a gene. Germline CDR1 is MNHEY and CDR2 is SVGAGI. The CDR3 extends over 15 amino acids. Written as DNA, the CDR3 is TGTGCCAGCAGTCGTGGACAGGGGGCTGAAGATACGCAGTATTTT. Translated: CASSRGQGAEDTQYF.

The chain combines TRBV5-1 with TRBJ2-3; 9 bases map to TRBD1. After removal of 3 bases from V and 1 base from J, the junction contained 3 bases not matched to a gene. Germline lookup yields CDR1 SGHRS and CDR2 YFSETQ. CDR3 length equals 15 residues. CDR3 residues: CASSSDRGGTDTQYF. Written as DNA, the CDR3 is TGCGCCAGCAGCTCGGACAGGGGCGGCACAGATACGCAGTATTTT.

This chain connects TRBV10-3 to TRBJ2-5; TRBD2 matches at 10 bases. This CDR3 is built from 13 residues. Germline values: CDR1 ENHRY, CDR2 SYGVKD. V shed 8 bases, J shed 2 bases, and the junction held 2 bases outside the gene matches. In nucleotides, the CDR3 is TGTGCCATCGCTAGCGGGGGACAAGAGACCCAGTACTTC. Translation gives CAIASGGQETQYF.

The chain joins TRBV6-6 to TRBJ2-4, with 9 bases identical to TRBD2. Germline CDR1 reads MNHNY; CDR2 reads SVGAGI (reference sequence). V lost 11 bases and J lost 8; bases outside the gene matches: 10. This CDR3 contains 13 residues. The CDR3 coding sequence is TGTGCCGCCCAGCGGGGGGTAGTGGACATTCAGTACTTC. Its protein is CAAQRGVVDIQYF.

This chain joins TRBV5-1 and TRBJ2-7; 12 positions agree with TRBD2. The CDR3 length is 15 residues. CDR1 is SGHRS and CDR2 is YFSETQ in the germline V gene. V dropped 3 bases and J dropped 6; count of bases not matched to a gene: 7. The CDR3, as DNA: TGCGCCAGCAGCTCCATCCTAGCGGGGGGGCGCGAGCAGTACTTC. Its protein product is CASSSILAGGREQYF.

The chain recombines TRBV5-1 with TRBJ1-6; D is perhaps TRBD1 (5 bases). The CDR3 has 16 residues. V gave up 4 bases and J gave up 10 bases, with 21 bases separating them. Germline CDR1 reads SGHRS; CDR2 reads YFSETQ. The CDR3 region has the DNA TGCGCCAGCAGCAAGGGCGGGGCCCTGGAGGGATCACCCCTCCACTTT. This sequence encodes CASSKGGALEGSPLHF.

This clone was counted a few times. The rearrangement joins TRBV5-1 to TRBJ1-1; D not certain. Between the trimmed V and J ends, which lost 0 bases and 3 bases, there was a span of 15 bases. Germline V gene lookup returns CDR1 SGHRS and CDR2 YFSETQ. This CDR3 is built from 16 residues. The DNA for the CDR3 is TGCGCCAGCAGCTTGGGGGGAGGGTTTGGGGACACTGAAGCTTTCTTT. Translated, it gives CASSLGGGFGDTEAFF.

The gene calls are TRBV6-4 and TRBJ1-1, with D perhaps matching TRBD1 (6 bases). Germline V gene lookup returns CDR1 MRHNA and CDR2 SNTAGT. With 11 bases removed from V and 1 base from J, the gap between germline ends came to 14 bases. CDR3 length: 13 residues. This CDR3 is CAARAGANTEAFF. Written as DNA, the CDR3 is TGTGCCGCCAGGGCAGGGGCGAACACTGAAGCTTTCTTT.

The chain employs TRBV29-1 and TRBJ2-7, with a possible D match to TRBD2 (6 bases). The V end was cut by 0 bases, the J end by 0 bases, with 9 bases between. CDR3 length: 14 residues. Germline V gene data show CDR1 as SQVTM and CDR2 as ANQGSEA. Written as DNA, the CDR3 is TGCAGCGTTGAAGAGCGGGGTAGCTCCTACGAGCAGTACTTC. Translating it yields CSVEERGSSYEQYF.

This clone showed up just a few times. The chain links TRBV7-9 to TRBJ1-1, with D perhaps matching TRBD1 (5 bases). This CDR3 has 14 residues. Germline values: CDR1 SEHNR, CDR2 FQNEAQ (reference sequence). Trimming took 0 bases from V and 11 from J, leaving 16 bases between them. CDR3 region: CASSLAQRGLGAFF. The DNA of the CDR3 is TGTGCCAGCAGCTTAGCGCAAAGGGGTTTGGGGGCTTTCTTT.

The chain employs TRBV30 and TRBJ1-5, with 7 nucleotides matching TRBD1. This CDR3 contains 15 residues. V was pared by 0 bases and J by 7 bases, with 9 bases of the junction left unmatched. Germline V gene sequence: CDR1 GTSNPN, CDR2 SVGIG (reference sequence). CDR3 nucleotides: TGTGCCTGGAGTGTACGACAGGGCCGTGCCCAGCCCCAGCATTTT. It specifies CAWSVRQGRAQPQHF. The full variable domain, with the rest looked up from reference TRBV30 and TRBJ1-5, is SQTIHQWPATLVQPVGSPLSLECTVEGTSNPNLYWYRQAAGRGLQLLFYSVGIGQISSEVPQNLSASRPQDRQFILSSKKLLLSDSGFYLCAWSVRQGRAQPQHFGDGTRLSIL.

The rearrangement joins TRBV7-6 to TRBJ2-1, with TRBD1 matching 7 bases. J was trimmed by 6 bases and V by 1 base; bases with no gene match: 0. The CDR3 is 13 residues long. Per germline, CDR1 SGHVS and CDR2 FNYEAQ. The DNA of the CDR3 is TGTGCCAGCAGCTTAGGACAGGGCAATGAGCAGTTCTTC. Translating gives CASSLGQGNEQFF.

V is TRBV4-1 and J is TRBJ2-5; TRBD2 aligns across 14 bases. V was pared by 1 base and J by 5 bases, with 3 bases of the junction left unmatched. The CDR3 length is 16 residues. Germline V gene data show CDR1 as MGHRA and CDR2 as YSYEKL. CDR3 bases: TGCGCCAGCAGCCAAGGACTAGCGGGGGGGCTGGAGACCCAGTACTTC. Its translation: CASSQGLAGGLETQYF.

The chain employs TRBV5-1 and TRBJ1-6, with D maybe TRBD1 (5 bases). Germline-derived CDR1 and CDR2 are SGHRS and YFSETQ. Trimming pared 0 bases from V and 5 bases from J, leaving 9 bases between. The CDR3 runs 15 residues. The CDR3 nucleotides read TGCGCCAGCAGCTTGGGGGGGGTAGATAATTCACCCCTCCACTTT. This translates into CASSLGGVDNSPLHF.

This clone came up once. The rearrangement links TRBV9 to TRBJ2-3, with D possibly being TRBD2 (5 bases). CDR3 length equals 16 residues. V was pared by 2 bases and J by 3 bases, with 16 bases between. Germline V gives CDR1 SGDLS, CDR2 YYNGEE. CDR3 sequence: CASSVPLDGITDTQYF. The CDR3 DNA is TGTGCCAGCAGCGTCCCACTAGATGGGATAACAGATACGCAGTATTTT.

This clone was recorded only once. The gene calls are TRBV19 and TRBJ2-7; tentatively, D is TRBD1 (6 bases). The CDR3 contains 14 residues. The germline V gene encodes CDR1 LNHDA and CDR2 SQIVND (reference sequence). Trimming cost V 3 bases and J 7 bases, with 16 bases left between them. The CDR3 is CASSIGQSSGEQYF. The CDR3 DNA sequence: TGTGCCAGTAGTATTGGACAGTCTTCCGGGGAGCAGTACTTC.

The V gene is TRBV13, the J gene TRBJ2-5; D is perhaps TRBD1 (6 bases). Trimming left V 5 bases short and J 2 bases short, with 12 bases between. The CDR3 contains 14 residues. Germline CDR1 and CDR2: PRHDT and FYEKMQ (reference sequence). As DNA, the CDR3 is TGTGCCAGCAGCCCACGGACAGCTCAAGAGACCCAGTACTTC. It translates to CASSPRTAQETQYF.

The rearrangement uses TRBV19 and TRBJ2-6; 7 nucleotides align to TRBD1. The CDR3 extends over 16 amino acids. Per germline, CDR1 LNHDA and CDR2 SQIVND (reference sequence). Germline trimming cut 3 bases from V and 4 bases from J; bases unmatched to any gene: 6. The CDR3 protein is CASSIEGAIGANVLTF. The CDR3 coding sequence is TGTGCCAGTAGTATTGAGGGGGCGATCGGGGCCAACGTCCTGACTTTC. Variable domain in full (rest from reference TRBV19 and TRBJ2-6): DGGITQSPKYLFRKEGQNVTLSCEQNLNHDAMYWYRQDPGQGLRLIYYSQIVNDFQKGDIAEGYSVSREKKESFPLTVTSAQKNPTAFYLCASSIEGAIGANVLTFGAGSRLTVL.

The chain recombines TRBV7-3 with TRBJ2-2, with 11 bases identical to TRBD2. The CDR3 extends over 19 amino acids. V was clipped by 4 bases and J by 3 bases; unmatched bases: 13. From germline, CDR1 is SGHTA and CDR2 FQGTGA. The CDR3 loop is CASSSASGGSLLDTGELFF. The CDR3 DNA sequence: TGTGCCAGCAGCTCCGCTAGCGGGGGGTCCCTTCTGGACACCGGGGAGCTGTTTTTT.

This clone was seen only a few times. This sequence joins TRBV30 and TRBJ2-5; 8 bases agree with TRBD1. Germline-derived CDR1 and CDR2 are GTSNPN and SVGIG (reference sequence). The CDR3 has 15 residues. V dropped 1 base and J dropped 4; count of bases not matched to a gene: 8. The CDR3 region is CAWSGGTGRGETQYF. The DNA for the CDR3 is TGTGCCTGGAGTGGCGGGACAGGAAGGGGAGAGACCCAGTACTTC.

The chain is built from TRBV29-1 and TRBJ2-7; 7 positions agree with TRBD1. Per germline, CDR1 SQVTM and CDR2 ANQGSEA. This CDR3 is 14 amino acids long. After removal of 1 base from V and 4 bases from J, the junction contained 7 bases not matched to a gene. CDR3 in DNA: TGCAGCGTTGAAGGGGCAAGGGGGCAGTACGAGCAGTACTTC. Encoded protein: CSVEGARGQYEQYF.

Notes on this clone: Its ends do not fully match the called genes, so a read error is possible. The chain recombines TRBV7-2 with TRBJ2-7, with D perhaps matching TRBD1 (6 bases). This CDR3 region has 13 residues. The germline gives CDR1 SGHTA, CDR2 FQGNSA. CDR3 in amino acids: CASSLIQGYGQYF. CDR3 nucleotides: TGTGCCAGCAGCTTAATTCAGGGGTACGGGCAGTACTTC.

CDR3 loop: CASSIQTHSGNTIYF. In DNA form, the CDR3 reads TGTGCCAGTAGTATACAGACTCACTCTGGAAACACCATATATTTT. The chain carries TRBV19 and TRBJ1-3; no clear D gene. There are 15 residues in the CDR3. V was clipped by 2 bases and J by 0 bases, with 8 bases between them. Germline CDR1 and CDR2: LNHDA and SQIVND (reference sequence).

The table lists this clone with a count of one. The CDR3 sequence: CASSYRGPPMNTEAFF. In DNA form, the CDR3 reads TGTGCCAGCAGTTACAGAGGGCCTCCCATGAACACTGAAGCTTTCTTT. V gene TRBV6-5 combines with J gene TRBJ1-1, with D unclear. The CDR3 loop spans 16 amino acids. V lost 2 bases to trimming and J lost 0 bases, with 13 bases between them. Germline values: CDR1 MNHEY, CDR2 SVGAGI.

The gene calls are TRBV9 and TRBJ2-1, with 8 bases aligning to TRBD2. CDR3 size: 14 residues. Germline CDR1 is SGDLS and CDR2 is YYNGEE. Trimming at V came to 7 bases and at J to 0 bases, leaving 3 bases not matched to a gene. The CDR3 nucleotides are TGTGCCAGCCAGAGCGGGAGCTCCTACAATGAGCAGTTCTTC. Its translation: CASQSGSSYNEQFF.

A single count supports this clone. V usage is TRBV7-9 and J usage is TRBJ2-3; D unclear. Per the germline V gene, CDR1 is SEHNR and CDR2 is FQNEAQ (reference sequence). Trimming shortened V by 5 bases and J by 6 bases, and 18 bases separated the two germline ends. The CDR3 length is 15 residues. CDR3: CASSPDSDLRDTQYF. The DNA for the CDR3 is TGTGCCAGCAGCCCCGACTCGGATCTTAGGGATACGCAGTATTTT.

This clone was picked up a small number of times. The V call is TRBV30, the J call TRBJ2-7; a possible D gene is TRBD1 (5 bases). Germline lookup yields CDR1 GTSNPN and CDR2 SVGIG (reference sequence). V was clipped by 0 bases and J by 3 bases, with 12 bases between them. CDR3 length: 14 residues. The DNA of the CDR3 is TGTGCCTGGAGTGTCACCCCTAGGGGCTACGAGCAGTACTTC. It codes for CAWSVTPRGYEQYF.

This rearrangement joins TRBV11-2 to TRBJ2-1; D gene unclear. The CDR3 length is 15 residues. V lost 0 bases and J lost 7, with 13 bases in between. Germline V gives CDR1 SGHAT, CDR2 FQNNGV. Written as DNA, the CDR3 is TGTGCCAGCAGCTTAGATTTGTTGAGCCGGAATGAGCAGTTCTTC. This translates into CASSLDLLSRNEQFF.

The chain combines TRBV2 with TRBJ1-1; 8 nucleotides align to TRBD1. CDR3 length: 14 amino acids. Looked up from germline, CDR1 is SNHLY and CDR2 is FYNNEI. Losses at the gene ends were 7 bases for V and 5 bases for J; bases not matched to a gene: 9. CDR3 DNA sequence: TGTGCCAGCACCACAGGGGGGGGGCGGACTGAAGCTTTCTTT. Amino acid sequence: CASTTGGGRTEAFF. Full variable domain (rest looked up from reference TRBV2 and TRBJ1-1): EPEVTQTPSHQVTQMGQEVILRCVPISNHLYFYWYRQILGQKVEFLVSFYNNEISEKSEIFDDQFSVERPDGSNFTLKIRSTKLEDSAMYFCASTTGGGRTEAFFGQGTRLTVV.